One and the same sample provided the 19 T cell receptor beta chains below, sequenced in a study of cytomegalovirus exposure and HLA in healthy donors. Primers included in the PCR were 60 Vbeta and 13 Jbeta primers. Only in-frame clones appear in the TCRdb table, and some are missing; sequencing was by immunoSEQ multiplex PCR. The data contain over 130,000 clones, roughly 65% of them singletons. The sample comprised PBMCs. The receptor source for this set is a woman in her 30s in good health and CMV-seronegative.

The genes are TRBV28 and TRBJ2-1, with 9 bases lining up with TRBD2. V trimming: 3 bases; J trimming: 6 bases; junction bases outside the gene matches: 15. Germline loops: CDR1 MDHEN, CDR2 SYDVKM. The CDR3 runs to 18 residues. The CDR3 protein is CASSLRTLSGRTGNEQFF. In DNA form, the CDR3 reads TGTGCCAGCAGTTTGAGGACCCTTAGCGGGAGAACGGGCAATGAGCAGTTCTTC.

The rearrangement links TRBV6-5 to TRBJ2-1, with TRBD1 matching 7 bases. Germline CDR1 MNHEY, CDR2 SVGAGI. This CDR3 comprises 15 residues. V lost 5 bases and J lost 3; bases outside the gene matches: 7. As DNA, the CDR3 is TGTGCCAGCAGTGCCGGGACAGACTACTACAATGAGCAGTTCTTC. The encoded protein is CASSAGTDYYNEQFF.

The chain carries TRBV7-9 and TRBJ2-5; 13 bases map to TRBD2. Trimming at V came to 8 bases and at J to 5 bases, leaving 2 bases not matched to a gene. The CDR3 totals 13 residues. Per the germline V gene, CDR1 is SEHNR and CDR2 is FQNEAQ (reference sequence). CDR3 region: CASSGLAGETQYF. In DNA form, the CDR3 reads TGTGCCAGCTCGGGACTAGCGGGGGAGACCCAGTACTTC.

Only a few counts were recorded for this clone. This rearrangement joins TRBV28 to TRBJ2-3, with D possibly TRBD1 on 5 matching bases. CDR1 and CDR2 (germline): MDHEN, SYDVKM. Trimming took 7 bases from V and 5 from J, leaving 13 bases between them. This CDR3 comprises 13 residues. The CDR3 reads CASTGLLIDTQYF. The CDR3 nucleotides read TGTGCCAGCACAGGGTTGTTGATAGATACGCAGTATTTT.

This clone was observed a handful of times. The V and J genes are TRBV5-1 and TRBJ1-1; D not certain. Trimming pared 1 base from V and 1 base from J, leaving 5 bases between. Germline V gene sequence: CDR1 SGHRS, CDR2 YFSETQ. CDR3 length: 13 residues. CDR3 nucleotides: TGCGCCAGCAGCTTGAATCAGAACACTGAAGCTTTCTTT. It translates to CASSLNQNTEAFF.

This clone was seen a handful of times. This chain joins TRBV9 and TRBJ2-4, with 9 positions matching TRBD1. In germline, CDR1 is SGDLS, CDR2 YYNGEE. This CDR3 region has 14 residues. J gave up 9 bases and V 4 bases, and 8 bases lay outside the gene matches. CDR3 amino acids: CASSPGQGTGIQYF. Here the CDR3 DNA reads TGTGCCAGCAGCCCCGGACAGGGGACAGGCATTCAGTACTTC.

In DNA form, the CDR3 reads TGTGCCAGCAGCAAACATGAGGCGTACGAGCAGTACTTC. Translation gives CASSKHEAYEQYF. The rearrangement links TRBV5-8 to TRBJ2-7, with D uncertain. Germline-derived CDR1 and CDR2 are SGHTS and YDEGEE. CDR3 length equals 13 residues. The V gene lost 4 bases and the J gene lost 4 bases, with 12 bases spanning the gap.

The chain employs TRBV7-3 and TRBJ2-1, with 7 bases that match TRBD1. Germline CDR1 and CDR2: SGHTA and FQGTGA. Unmatched junction bases numbered 8, after V lost 4 bases and J lost 8 bases. CDR3 length: 14 residues. CDR3 sequence reads: CASSSVGQGDEQFF. CDR3 coding DNA: TGTGCCAGCAGCTCTGTGGGTCAGGGGGATGAGCAGTTCTTC.

This rearrangement joins TRBV11-2 to TRBJ2-1; TRBD2 is a possible D gene (5 bases). The V gene's germline CDR1 is SGHAT and CDR2 FQNNGV. V was pared by 3 bases and J by 6 bases, with 21 bases between. This CDR3 is 17 amino acids long. In DNA form, the CDR3 reads TGTGCCAGCAGCTTGGGGAGTGGGGTCCGGGCGATCAATGAGCAGTTCTTC. Protein sequence: CASSLGSGVRAINEQFF.

The chain combines TRBV7-6 with TRBJ2-3; 10 nucleotides match TRBD2. V lost 0 bases and J lost 3; bases outside the gene matches: 3. Germline-derived CDR1 and CDR2 are SGHVS and FNYEAQ. This CDR3 has 16 residues. Here the CDR3 reads CASSLAASGSTDTQYF. In nucleotides, the CDR3 is TGTGCCAGCAGCTTAGCGGCTAGCGGGAGTACAGATACGCAGTATTTT.

The rearrangement joins TRBV18 to TRBJ2-7; 8 nucleotides agree with TRBD1. CDR3 length: 14 residues. V trimming: 5 bases; J trimming: 3 bases; junction bases outside the gene matches: 6. Looked up from germline, CDR1 is KGHSH and CDR2 is LQKENI. CDR3 in DNA: TGTGCCAGCTCAGAGGGACAGGTTAGCTACGAGCAGTACGTC. This translates into CASSEGQVSYEQYV.

V is TRBV28 and J is TRBJ2-7; TRBD1 is a possible D gene (5 bases). V was trimmed by 6 bases and J by 2 bases, leaving 5 bases between them. Germline CDR1 reads MDHEN; CDR2 reads SYDVKM. This CDR3 contains 11 residues. In DNA, the CDR3 is TGTGCCAGCAGAGGGGCCTACGAGCAGTACTTC. Protein sequence: CASRGAYEQYF.

J is TRBJ2-2 and V is TRBV19; unclear D gene. Trimming took off 3 bases at V and 7 bases at J, with 9 bases between the two ends. This CDR3 contains 13 residues. CDR1 is LNHDA, CDR2 SQIVND, per germline (reference sequence). The CDR3, as DNA: TGTGCCAGTAGTATCGAGGCGAACGGGGAGCTGTTTTTT. Protein: CASSIEANGELFF.

The chain has TRBV28 and TRBJ1-2, with 7 bases aligning to TRBD1. V lost 6 bases to trimming and J lost 8 bases; unmatched junction nucleotides: 6. The CDR3 spans 12 residues. Germline V gene data show CDR1 as MDHEN and CDR2 as SYDVKM. The CDR3: CASRVQGTGYTF. The CDR3 DNA reads as TGTGCCAGCAGGGTACAGGGGACCGGCTACACCTTC.

The chain couples TRBV7-9 to TRBJ2-7; unclear D gene. V gave up 3 bases and J gave up 1 base, with 7 bases separating them. Germline-derived CDR1 and CDR2 are SEHNR and FQNEAQ (reference sequence). This CDR3 comprises 13 residues. The CDR3 coding sequence is TGTGCCAGCAGCTTCGAGTCATCCTACGAGCAGTACTTC. Its protein product is CASSFESSYEQYF. The complete variable domain, with remaining parts taken from reference TRBV7-9 and TRBJ2-7, reads DTGVSQNPRHKITKRGQNVTFRCDPISEHNRLYWYRQTLGQGPEFLTYFQNEAQLEKSRLLSDRFSAERPKGSFSTLEIQRTEQGDSAMYLCASSFESSYEQYFGPGTRLTVT.

This chain links TRBV6-5 with TRBJ1-1; 10 bases are shared with TRBD1. CDR3 length equals 15 residues. The trim removed 4 bases at V and 3 bases at J, leaving 5 bases unmatched. Germline CDR1 reads MNHEY; CDR2 reads SVGAGI. The CDR3 loop reads CASSSGTGAYTEAFF. CDR3 in DNA: TGTGCCAGCAGTTCCGGGACAGGGGCTTACACTGAAGCTTTCTTT.

This clone was observed a few times. The chain carries TRBV7-2 and TRBJ2-3; 9 nucleotides match TRBD2. CDR1 and CDR2 (germline): SGHTA, FQGNSA. The CDR3 runs to 14 residues. Unmatched junction bases numbered 2, after V lost 3 bases and J lost 4 bases. CDR3 sequence reads: CASSLGLAPDTQYF. The DNA of the CDR3 is TGTGCCAGCAGCTTGGGACTAGCCCCAGATACGCAGTATTTT.

This sequence joins TRBV5-1 and TRBJ2-2, with 7 bases aligning to TRBD1. Trimming removed 7 bases from V and 4 bases from J; junction bases left unmatched: 10. Per the germline V gene, CDR1 is SGHRS and CDR2 is YFSETQ. CDR3 length: 15 residues. CDR3 loop: CASRRDSPATGELFF. The CDR3, as DNA: TGCGCCAGCCGAAGGGACAGTCCGGCCACCGGGGAGCTGTTTTTT.

V and J are TRBV27 and TRBJ2-6; TRBD1 matches 7 bases. This CDR3 spans 17 amino acids. Germline loops: CDR1 MNHEY, CDR2 SMNVEV (reference sequence). The V gene end was trimmed by 5 bases and the J gene end by 6 bases; junction bases not matched to a gene: 13. CDR3 DNA: TGTGCCAGCAGTACCTATCGACAGGGTTCAGTGGCCAACGTCCTGACTTTC. Translating it yields CASSTYRQGSVANVLTF. Full variable domain (missing parts from reference TRBV27 and TRBJ2-6): EAQVTQNPRYLITVTGKKLTVTCSQNMNHEYMSWYRQDPGLGLRQIYYSMNVEVTDKGDVPEGYKVSRKEKRNFPLILESPSPNQTSLYFCASSTYRQGSVANVLTFGAGSRLTVL.